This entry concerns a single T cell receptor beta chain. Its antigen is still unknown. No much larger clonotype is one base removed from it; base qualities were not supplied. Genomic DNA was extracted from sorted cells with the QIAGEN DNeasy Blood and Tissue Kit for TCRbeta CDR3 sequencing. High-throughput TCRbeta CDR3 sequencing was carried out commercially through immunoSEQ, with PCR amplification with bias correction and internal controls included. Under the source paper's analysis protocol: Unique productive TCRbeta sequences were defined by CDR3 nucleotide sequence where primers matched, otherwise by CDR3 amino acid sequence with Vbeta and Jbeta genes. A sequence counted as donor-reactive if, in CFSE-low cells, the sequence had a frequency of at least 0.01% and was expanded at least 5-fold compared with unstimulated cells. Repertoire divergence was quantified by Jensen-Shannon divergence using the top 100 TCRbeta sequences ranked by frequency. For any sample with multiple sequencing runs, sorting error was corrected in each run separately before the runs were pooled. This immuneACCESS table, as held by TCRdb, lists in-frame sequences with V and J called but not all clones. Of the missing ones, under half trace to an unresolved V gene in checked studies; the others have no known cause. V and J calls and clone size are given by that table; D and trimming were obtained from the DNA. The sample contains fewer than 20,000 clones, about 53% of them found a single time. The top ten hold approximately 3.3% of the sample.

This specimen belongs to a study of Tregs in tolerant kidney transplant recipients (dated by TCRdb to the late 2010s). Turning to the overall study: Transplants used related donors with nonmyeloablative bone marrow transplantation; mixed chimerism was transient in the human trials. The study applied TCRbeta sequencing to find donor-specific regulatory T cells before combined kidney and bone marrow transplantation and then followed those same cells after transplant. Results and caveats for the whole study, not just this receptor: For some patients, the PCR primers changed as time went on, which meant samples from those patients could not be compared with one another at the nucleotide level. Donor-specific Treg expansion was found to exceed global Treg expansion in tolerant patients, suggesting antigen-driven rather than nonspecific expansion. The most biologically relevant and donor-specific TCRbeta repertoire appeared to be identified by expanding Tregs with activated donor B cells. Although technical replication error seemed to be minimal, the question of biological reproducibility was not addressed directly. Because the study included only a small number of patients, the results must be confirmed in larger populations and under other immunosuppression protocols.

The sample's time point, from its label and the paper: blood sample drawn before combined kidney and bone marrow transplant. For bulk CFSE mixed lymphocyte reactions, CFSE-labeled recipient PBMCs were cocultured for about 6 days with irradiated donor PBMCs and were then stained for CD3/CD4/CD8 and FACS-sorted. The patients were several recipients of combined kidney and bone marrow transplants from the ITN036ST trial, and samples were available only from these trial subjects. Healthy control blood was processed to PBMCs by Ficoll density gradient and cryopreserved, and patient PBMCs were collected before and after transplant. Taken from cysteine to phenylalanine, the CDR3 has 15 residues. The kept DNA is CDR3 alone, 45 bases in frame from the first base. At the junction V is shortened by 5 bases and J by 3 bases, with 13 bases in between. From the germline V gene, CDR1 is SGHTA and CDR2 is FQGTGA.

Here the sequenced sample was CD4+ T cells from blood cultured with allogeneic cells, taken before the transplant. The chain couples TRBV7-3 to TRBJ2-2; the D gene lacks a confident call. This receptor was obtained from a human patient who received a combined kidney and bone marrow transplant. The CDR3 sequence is CASSPYGGDTGELFF. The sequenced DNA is TGTGCCAGCAGCCCCTACGGCGGAGACACCGGGGAGCTGTTTTTT.